The 8 T cell receptor beta chains reported below all come from one sample, sequenced in a study of T cells in Graves' hyperthyroidism and ophthalmopathy. TCR beta CDR3 sequences were amplified from RNA transcripts. TCR CDR3 underwent first-round RT-PCR with the HTBI primer set. TCRdb reprocessed the multiplex PCR reads with MiXCR, giving one entry per CDR3 protein. The sample lists around 350,000 distinct CDR3 sequences, about a fifth occurring once. The specimen sequenced was blood. The origin of the receptors is a woman aged 18-29 years with Graves' hyperthyroidism.

This clonotype was seen repeatedly, ten times or more. The gene calls are TRBV7-2 and TRBJ2-5, with D possibly TRBD2 on 7 matching bases. Trimming left V 2 bases short and J 6 bases short, with 19 bases between. The length of the CDR3 is 16 residues. Germline V gene data show CDR1 as SGHTA and CDR2 as FQGNSA. DNA for the CDR3: TGTGCCAGCAGCTTAAGAAGGTGGGGGGGCGGGAAGACCCAGTACTTC. Amino acid sequence: CASSLRRWGGGKTQYF.

The CDR3 nucleotides read TGTGCCAGCAGTTCCTTTATGACTGAAGCTTTCTTT. This sequence encodes CASSSFMTEAFF. The genes are TRBV6-2 or TRBV6-3 and TRBJ1-1; D unresolved. The CDR3 consists of 12 residues. Germline CDR1 MNHEY, CDR2 SVGEGT. The ends were cut back, 4 bases at V and 5 bases at J, with 8 bases in the middle.

This clonotype has at least ten counts. V is TRBV30 and J is TRBJ2-5; 9 nucleotides match TRBD1. CDR3 length: 15 amino acids. V shed 1 base, J shed 2 bases, and the junction held 5 bases outside the gene matches. CDR1 GTSNPN and CDR2 SVGIG come from the germline V gene (reference sequence). In DNA, the CDR3 is TGTGCCTGGAGTGGACGAGGACAGGGGCAAGAGACCCAGTACTTC. It specifies CAWSGRGQGQETQYF.

This clonotype has ten or more counts. The rearrangement links TRBV30 to TRBJ1-5; 9 bases fit TRBD1. The CDR3 is made up of 16 amino acids. Germline CDR1 reads GTSNPN; CDR2 reads SVGIG (reference sequence). With 4 bases clipped from V and 4 bases from J, the junction kept 11 bases outside the gene matches. The CDR3 DNA is TGTGCCTGGAACCGCCCCCATGGACAGGGGAATCAGCCCCAGCATTTT. Its translation is CAWNRPHGQGNQPQHF.

This clonotype was detected ten times or more. The CDR3: CASGLGGGEEAFF. The CDR3 nucleotides read TGTGCCAGCGGGTTAGGAGGGGGAGAGGAAGCTTTCTTT. The genes are TRBV13 and TRBJ1-1; D may be TRBD1 (6 bases). V lost 8 bases and J lost 8, with 18 bases in between. Looked up from germline, CDR1 is PRHDT and CDR2 is FYEKMQ (reference sequence). The CDR3 has 13 residues.

This clonotype was counted at least ten times. The rearrangement links TRBV2 to TRBJ1-2, with D perhaps TRBD1 (5 bases). The CDR3 covers 13 residues. Per germline, CDR1 SNHLY and CDR2 FYNNEI. Trimming stripped 7 bases from V and 4 bases from J, with 13 bases between. CDR3: CASKMGRIYGYTF. In DNA form, the CDR3 reads TGTGCCAGCAAGATGGGGCGAATCTATGGCTACACCTTC.

This clonotype was seen at least ten times. The V call is TRBV12-3 or TRBV12-4, the J call TRBJ2-5; tentative D call: TRBD1 (5 bases). V lost 7 bases and J lost 4, with 16 bases in between. CDR3 size: 14 residues. The chain's CDR3 is CASTGLGVGETQYF. The CDR3 DNA follows: TGTGCCAGCACTGGGCTAGGGGTGGGAGAGACCCAGTACTTC.

This clonotype was observed at least ten times. J is TRBJ2-7 and V is TRBV27; D is possibly TRBD1 (5 bases). CDR1 is MNHEY and CDR2 is SMNVEV in the germline V gene (reference sequence). This CDR3 comprises 15 residues. V lost 2 bases and J lost 1, with 12 bases in between. The CDR3 protein is CASSLAGKGSYEQYF. In DNA form, the CDR3 reads TGTGCCAGCAGTTTAGCAGGGAAGGGTTCCTACGAGCAGTACTTC.